Included here is one T cell receptor beta chain sequence, with context. The antigen is unknown. The data belong to a study of T cell repertoires in ileal Crohn's disease. Study information: Surgery for a complication: stricturing in about 60%, penetrating in approximately 40%. The study, taken as a whole, reports: Active smokers at surgery had more clonal expansions than non-smokers. All patients with clonality above 26.8% had endoscopic recurrence.

The CDR3 is made up of 15 amino acids. The ends were cut back, 1 base at V and 0 bases at J, with 9 bases in the middle. Germline CDR1 reads LGHNA; CDR2 reads YSLEER. Assay: immunoSEQ multiplex PCR; the TCRdb copy retains only in-frame clones and omits some. The sample holds thousands of clones, about three quarters seen once. The clonotype originates from an adult with Crohn's disease. The sequenced sample consisted of ileal tissue. The rearrangement joins TRBV4-3 to TRBJ1-1; D is undetermined. CDR3 sequence reads: CASSQGHSMNTEAFF. DNA for the CDR3: TGCGCCAGCAGCCAAGGGCACAGCATGAACACTGAAGCTTTCTTT.